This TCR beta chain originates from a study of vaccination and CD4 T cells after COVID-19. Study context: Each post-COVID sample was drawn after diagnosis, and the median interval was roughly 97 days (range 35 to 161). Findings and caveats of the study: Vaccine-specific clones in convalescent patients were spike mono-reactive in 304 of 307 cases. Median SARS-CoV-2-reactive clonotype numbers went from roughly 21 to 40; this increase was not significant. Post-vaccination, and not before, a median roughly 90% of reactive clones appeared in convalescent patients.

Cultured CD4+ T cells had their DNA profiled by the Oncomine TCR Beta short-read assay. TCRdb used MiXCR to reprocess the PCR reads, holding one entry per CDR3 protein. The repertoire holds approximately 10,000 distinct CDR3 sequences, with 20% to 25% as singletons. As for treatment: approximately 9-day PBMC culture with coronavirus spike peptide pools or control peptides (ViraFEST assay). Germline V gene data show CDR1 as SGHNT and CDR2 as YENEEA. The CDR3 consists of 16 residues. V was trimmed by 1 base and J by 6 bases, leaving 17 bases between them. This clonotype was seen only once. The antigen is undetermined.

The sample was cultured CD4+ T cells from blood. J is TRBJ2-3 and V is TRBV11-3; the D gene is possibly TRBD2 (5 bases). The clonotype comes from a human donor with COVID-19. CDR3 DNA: TGTGCCAGCAGCTTAGGACCGGCGGGTCCGCGGGATACGCAGTATTTT. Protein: CASSLGPAGPRDTQYF.